The rows below give T cell receptor beta chains drawn from one sample of a study of blood T cell repertoires in COVID-19. Profiled with immunoSEQ multiplex PCR; TCRdb holds only in-frame clones, not every one. The sample consists of 150,000 to 200,000 clones, over 60% of them appearing once. The sequenced sample was peripheral blood. The receptors derive from a woman in her 70s with acute or convalescent COVID-19. Both conserved end residues are part of each CDR3. The D gene is left open where the match is weak. A clone size is listed for some rows: how often the clone was seen (once, few, many), or a class if it is expanded.

d_gene | abundance | len | v_gene | CDR3aa
NA | few | 13 | TRBV27 | CASSEGFSYEQYF
TRBD2 | NA | 16 | TRBV7-8 | CASSLAPTSGSYEQYF
NA | NA | 13 | TRBV2 | CASRLGASTEAFF
TRBD1 | NA | 16 | TRBV15 | CATSSTGTGGIYEQFF
TRBD2 | NA | 18 | TRBV2 | CASSSPPSSGMRTGEQFF
TRBD1 | NA | 15 | TRBV6-5 | CASSPRTGINEKLFF
NA | NA | 16 | TRBV6-4 | CASRPPGLPVPYEQYF
TRBD1 | NA | 15 | TRBV9 | CASSEGASPAYEQYF
TRBD2 | NA | 16 | TRBV5-1 | CASSSGAGGSTDTQYF
NA | many | 11 | TRBV6-2/TRBV6-3 | CASSLVRELFF
TRBD2 | NA | 15 | TRBV2 | CASSVTSGSAPEQYF
NA | NA | 13 | TRBV2 | CASSGLQGYEQFF
TRBD2 | NA | 16 | TRBV9 | CASSPLAGLGTDTQYF
TRBD2 | NA | 15 | TRBV27 | CASSPRLAGSYEQYF
NA | NA | 13 | TRBV30 | CAWSVDMNTEAFF
NA | NA | 13 | TRBV6-1 | CASSEHSMAEAFF
TRBD2 | NA | 14 | TRBV5-1 | CASSPYGGSDEQFF
TRBD1 | NA | 16 | TRBV7-2 | CASSFDGQGGSQPQHF
NA | NA | 16 | TRBV30 | CAWSSFRDHREDEQFF
TRBD1 | NA | 14 | TRBV5-1 | CASSVGQGHDEQYF
NA | once | 16 | TRBV11-1 | CASSFSRRVALETQYF
TRBD1 | NA | 13 | TRBV2 | CASTGQAKTPLHF
TRBD1 | NA | 15 | TRBV6-5 | CASSRTQGAQQPQHF
NA | NA | 15 | TRBV24-1 | CATSTTGFGYNEQFF
TRBD1 | NA | 15 | TRBV18 | CASSPNIDRGHGYTF
TRBD1 | once | 17 | TRBV7-9 | CASSTFTGGGGANVLTF
NA | NA | 13 | TRBV7-9 | CASSHEEKARKFF
TRBD2 | NA | 15 | TRBV7-7 | CASSSGLAGVETQYF
TRBD1 | few | 16 | TRBV5-4 | CASSLETGGKLDEQYF
NA | NA | 12 | TRBV29-1 | CSVEDGGDDAFF
NA | NA | 14 | TRBV19 | CASSFRQGNYEQYF
NA | NA | 14 | TRBV5-5 | CASSWGQDTGELFF
TRBD2 | once | 15 | TRBV6-2/TRBV6-3 | CASSYSSSGAYEQYF
TRBD2 | NA | 18 | TRBV5-1 | CASSSIPGTSGISDTQYF
NA | NA | 15 | TRBV10-2 | CASSESIGVNYGYTF
NA | NA | 12 | TRBV6-1 | CASSETWYEQYF
TRBD1 | NA | 15 | TRBV7-9 | CASSFTTGGSSPLHF
NA | NA | 13 | TRBV6-5 | CASRRERNSPLHF
NA | NA | 13 | TRBV10-2 | CASSDPSVYEQYF
NA | many | 13 | TRBV3-1/TRBV3-2 | CASSQRSNQPQHF
TRBD2 | NA | 16 | TRBV3-1/TRBV3-2 | CASSQLVLAGKAEQYF
TRBD1 | NA | 15 | TRBV29-1 | CSSSTGTGNTGELFF
NA | few | 14 | TRBV29-1 | CSAKGHLYLETQYF
NA | NA | 16 | TRBV3-1/TRBV3-2 | CASTQSPGSESGTQYF
NA | few | 14 | TRBV10-3 | CAISAGGADYGYTF
TRBD2 | few | 15 | TRBV5-4 | CASSLKIAGMNEQFF
TRBD1 | few | 16 | TRBV5-1 | CASSLQVGTGYNEQFF
NA | NA | 13 | TRBV30 | CAWGGLSGNTIYF
NA | NA | 15 | TRBV18 | CASSPWGRPGNEQFF
NA | NA | 14 | TRBV7-9 | CASSSGSDSGGYTF
TRBD1 | NA | 15 | TRBV5-1 | CASVPEGATNYGYTF
NA | few | 14 | TRBV7-2 | CASSLVGGGETQYF
NA | NA | 16 | TRBV3-1/TRBV3-2 | CASSRPRIGANTEAFF
TRBD1 | NA | 15 | TRBV6-2/TRBV6-3 | CASSYPPGTGAWQYF
TRBD1 | few | 17 | TRBV28 | CASSRGTGGTMNSPLHF
NA | NA | 16 | TRBV6-6 | CASSYSSWGPNYEQYF
TRBD1 | few | 16 | TRBV27 | CASSASGTGLFYEQYF